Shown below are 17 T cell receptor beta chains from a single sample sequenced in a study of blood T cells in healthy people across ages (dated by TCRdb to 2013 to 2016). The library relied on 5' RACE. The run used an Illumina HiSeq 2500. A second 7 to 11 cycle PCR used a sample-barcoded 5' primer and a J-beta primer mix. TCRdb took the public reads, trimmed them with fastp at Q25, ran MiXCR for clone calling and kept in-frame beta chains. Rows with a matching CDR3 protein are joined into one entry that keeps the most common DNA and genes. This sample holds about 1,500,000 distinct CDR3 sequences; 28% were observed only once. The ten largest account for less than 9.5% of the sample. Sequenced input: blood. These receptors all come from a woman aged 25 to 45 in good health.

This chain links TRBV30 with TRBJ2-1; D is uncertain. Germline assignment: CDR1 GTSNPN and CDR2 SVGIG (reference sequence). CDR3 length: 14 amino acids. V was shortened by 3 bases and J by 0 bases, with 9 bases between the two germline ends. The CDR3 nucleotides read TGTGCCTGGAGCGGGTGGAGCTCCTACAATGAGCAGTTCTTC. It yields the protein CAWSGWSSYNEQFF.

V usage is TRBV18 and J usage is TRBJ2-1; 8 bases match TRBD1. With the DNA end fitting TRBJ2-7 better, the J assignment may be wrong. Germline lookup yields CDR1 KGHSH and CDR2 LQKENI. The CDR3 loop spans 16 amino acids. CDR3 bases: TGTGCCAGCTCACTTAGGACAGGGCCAACCTACAATGAGCAGTACTTC. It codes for CASSLRTGPTYNEQYF.

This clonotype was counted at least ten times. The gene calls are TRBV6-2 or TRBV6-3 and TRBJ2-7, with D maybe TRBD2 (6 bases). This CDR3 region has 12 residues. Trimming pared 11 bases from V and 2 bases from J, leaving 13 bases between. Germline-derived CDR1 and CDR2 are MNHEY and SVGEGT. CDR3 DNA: TGTGCCGGCCGGGACTTAGCCTACGAGCAGTACTTC. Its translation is CAGRDLAYEQYF.

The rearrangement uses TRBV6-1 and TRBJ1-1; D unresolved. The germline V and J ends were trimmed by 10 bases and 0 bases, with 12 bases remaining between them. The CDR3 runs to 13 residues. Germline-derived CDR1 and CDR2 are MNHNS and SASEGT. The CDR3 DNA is TGTGCCACCCTTGGGTACATGAACACTGAAGCTTTCTTT. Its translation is CATLGYMNTEAFF.

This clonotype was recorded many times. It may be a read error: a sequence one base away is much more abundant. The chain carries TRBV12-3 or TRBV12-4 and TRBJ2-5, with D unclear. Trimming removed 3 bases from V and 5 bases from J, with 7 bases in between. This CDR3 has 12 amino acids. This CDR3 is CASSFNSETQYF. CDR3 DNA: TGTGCCAGCAGTTTTAATTCGGAGACCCAGTACTTC.

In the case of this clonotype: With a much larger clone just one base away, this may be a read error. This CDR3 is CASSPRTSGSTGELFF. The CDR3 coding sequence is TGTGCCAGCTCACCACGGACTAGCGGGAGCACCGGGGAGCTGTTTTTT. The chain links TRBV18 to TRBJ2-2; 13 positions agree with TRBD2. V shed 1 base, J shed 4 bases, and the junction held 0 bases outside the gene matches. The CDR3 length is 16 residues. The germline V gene encodes CDR1 KGHSH and CDR2 LQKENI.

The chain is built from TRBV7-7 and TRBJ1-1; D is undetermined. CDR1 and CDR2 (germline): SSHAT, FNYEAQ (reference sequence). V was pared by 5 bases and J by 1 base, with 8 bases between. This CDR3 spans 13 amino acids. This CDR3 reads CASSPWRNTEAFF. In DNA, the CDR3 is TGTGCCAGCAGCCCTTGGAGGAACACTGAAGCTTTCTTT.

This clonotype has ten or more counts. The CDR3 nucleotides read TGTGCCAGCAGCGCAGTGACAGATACGCAGTATTTT. Encoded protein: CASSAVTDTQYF. The rearrangement uses TRBV9 and TRBJ2-3; D remains ambiguous. CDR3 length equals 12 residues. V was trimmed by 3 bases and J by 3 bases, leaving 5 bases between them. The V gene's germline CDR1 is SGDLS and CDR2 YYNGEE.

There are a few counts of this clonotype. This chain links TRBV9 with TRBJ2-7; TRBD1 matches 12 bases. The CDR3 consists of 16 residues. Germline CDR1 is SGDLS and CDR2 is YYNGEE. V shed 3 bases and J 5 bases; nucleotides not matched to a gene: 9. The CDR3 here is CASSAAGTGGLNEQYF. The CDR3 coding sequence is TGTGCCAGCAGCGCGGCAGGGACAGGGGGCCTTAACGAGCAGTACTTC.

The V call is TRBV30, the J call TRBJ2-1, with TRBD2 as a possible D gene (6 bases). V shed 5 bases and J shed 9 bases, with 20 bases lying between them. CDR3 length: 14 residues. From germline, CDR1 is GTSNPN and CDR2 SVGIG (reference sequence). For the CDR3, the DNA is TGTGCCTGGGCTCCCGGGGGAAAAGGGGCTGAGCAGTTCTTC. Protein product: CAWAPGGKGAEQFF.

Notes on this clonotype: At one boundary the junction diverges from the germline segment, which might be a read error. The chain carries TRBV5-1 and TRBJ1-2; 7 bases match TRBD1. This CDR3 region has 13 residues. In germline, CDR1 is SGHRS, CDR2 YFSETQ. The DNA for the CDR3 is TGCACCAGCAGCTTGGCAGGGGGGAATGGCTACACCTTC. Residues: CTSSLAGGNGYTF. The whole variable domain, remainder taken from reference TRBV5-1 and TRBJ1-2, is KAGVTQTPRYLIKTRGQQVTLSCSPISGHRSVSWYQQTPGQGLQFLFEYFSETQRNKGNFPGRFSGRQFSNSRSEMNVSTLELGDSALYLCTSSLAGGNGYTFGSGTRLTVV.

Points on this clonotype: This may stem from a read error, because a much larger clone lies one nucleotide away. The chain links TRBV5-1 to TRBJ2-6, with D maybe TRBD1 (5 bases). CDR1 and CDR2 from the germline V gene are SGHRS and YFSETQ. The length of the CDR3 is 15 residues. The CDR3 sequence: CASSPMASGASVLTF. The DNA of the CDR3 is TGCGCCAGCAGCCCGATGGCCTCTGGGGCCAGCGTCCTGACTTTC.

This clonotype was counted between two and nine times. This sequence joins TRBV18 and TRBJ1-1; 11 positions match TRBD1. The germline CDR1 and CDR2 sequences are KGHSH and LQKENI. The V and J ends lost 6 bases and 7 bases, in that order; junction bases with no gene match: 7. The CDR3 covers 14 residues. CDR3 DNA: TGTGCCAGCTCTCCCCGGGACAGGGGGGATGAAGCTTTCTTT. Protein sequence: CASSPRDRGDEAFF.

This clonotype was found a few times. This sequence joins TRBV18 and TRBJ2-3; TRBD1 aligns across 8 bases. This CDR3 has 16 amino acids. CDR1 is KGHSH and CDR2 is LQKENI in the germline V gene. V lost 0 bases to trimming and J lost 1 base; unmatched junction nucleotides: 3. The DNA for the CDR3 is TGTGCCAGCTCACCACCCGGGACAGGTGGCACAGATACGCAGTATTTT. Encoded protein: CASSPPGTGGTDTQYF.

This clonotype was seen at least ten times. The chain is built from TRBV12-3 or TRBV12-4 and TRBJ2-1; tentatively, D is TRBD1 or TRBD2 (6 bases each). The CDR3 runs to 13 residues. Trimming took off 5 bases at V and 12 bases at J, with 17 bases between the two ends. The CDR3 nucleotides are TGTGCCAGCAGTCCTCCGGGGGCTCAGGCGCAGTTCTTC. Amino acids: CASSPPGAQAQFF.

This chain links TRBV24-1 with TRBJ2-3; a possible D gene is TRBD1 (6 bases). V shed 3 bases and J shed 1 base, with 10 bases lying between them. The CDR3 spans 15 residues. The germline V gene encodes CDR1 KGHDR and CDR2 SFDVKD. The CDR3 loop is CATSDGGQGTDTQYF. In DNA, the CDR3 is TGTGCCACCAGTGATGGGGGCCAGGGCACAGATACGCAGTATTTT.

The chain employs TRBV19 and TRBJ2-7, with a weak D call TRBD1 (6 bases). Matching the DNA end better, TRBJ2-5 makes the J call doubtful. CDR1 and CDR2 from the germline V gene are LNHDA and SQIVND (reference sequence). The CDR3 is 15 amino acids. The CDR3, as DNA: TGTGCCAGTAGTATAGTTCAGGGGCCTAGTGAGACCCAGTACTTC. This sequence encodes CASSIVQGPSETQYF.